A selection of T cell receptor beta chains follows, all from one sample in a study of shared T cell receptors in the human thymus. Repertoires were generated with immunoSEQ multiplex PCR, while TCRdb's copy carries only in-frame clones and drops some. Among 720,000 or so clones listed, approximately 85% were seen once. These sequences were also reported in another study, on human thymus T cells.

The sequenced material came from thymocytes. The origin of the receptors is a girl under two years old with a congenital heart defect. The CDR3 runs from the conserved cysteine through the conserved F or W. A D gene is named only where the DNA matches it firmly. The size entry is marked missing in some rows and otherwise reads once, few, many or a size class.

NA	17	TRBJ2-3	TRBV28	TRBD2	CASSPEGWRGGTDTQYF	TGTGCCAGCAGCCCTGAGGGCTGGCGGGGGGGCACAGATACGCAGTATTTT
NA	15	TRBJ1-1	TRBV7-6	TRBD1	CASSLSRDRGTEAFF	TGTGCCAGCAGCTTGTCCCGGGACAGGGGAACTGAAGCTTTCTTT
NA	13	TRBJ1-2	TRBV4-3	NA	CASSPPLAGSYTF	TGCGCCAGCAGCCCTCCCTTGGCAGGGAGCTACACCTTC
NA	11	TRBJ1-2	TRBV6-1	NA	CASRRNYGYTF	TGTGCCAGCAGGAGAAACTATGGCTACACCTTC
NA	12	TRBJ1-2	TRBV4-1	NA	CASSQPRDGYTF	TGCGCCAGCAGCCAACCCAGGGATGGCTACACCTTC
NA	13	TRBJ1-2	TRBV5-6	TRBD1	CASRRQGSYGYTF	TGTGCCAGCAGACGACAGGGCTCCTATGGCTACACCTTC
NA	14	TRBJ1-4	TRBV18	TRBD1	CASSRDRGGEKLFF	TGTGCCAGCTCACGTGACAGGGGGGGAGAAAAACTGTTTTTT
NA	19	TRBJ2-7	TRBV2	TRBD2	CASKRWTSGGAPPPYEQYF	TGTGCCAGCAAACGCTGGACTAGCGGGGGCGCACCCCCCCCCTACGAGCAGTACTTC
NA	16	TRBJ1-2	TRBV7-2	NA	CASSFLESASFYGYTF	TGTGCCAGCAGCTTCTTGGAGTCAGCGAGCTTCTATGGCTACACCTTC
few	14	TRBJ2-3	TRBV6-8	NA	CASIPPRGTDTQYF	TGTGCCAGCATTCCACCCCGGGGGACAGATACGCAGTATTTT
few	15	TRBJ1-1	TRBV11-3	NA	CASSLTRVVNTEAFF	TGTGCCAGCAGCTTGACCAGGGTTGTGAACACTGAAGCTTTCTTT
few	9	TRBJ2-7	TRBV20-1	NA	CSAGYEQYF	TGCAGTGCCGGGTACGAGCAGTACTTC
NA	15	TRBJ2-7	TRBV27	NA	CASSWTDSTPYEQYF	TGTGCCAGCAGTTGGACAGACTCTACGCCCTACGAGCAGTACTTC
NA	15	TRBJ2-7	TRBV19	NA	CASSFRDSAGWEQYF	TGTGCCAGTAGCTTCCGGGACTCAGCTGGGTGGGAGCAGTACTTC
NA	17	TRBJ1-1	TRBV4-1	NA	CASSLPPDPNGGTEAFF	TGCGCCAGCAGCCTACCGCCGGACCCCAATGGGGGGACTGAAGCTTTCTTT
NA	14	TRBJ1-5	TRBV27	NA	CASSLPPGDQPQHF	TGTGCCAGCAGTTTGCCCCCGGGGGATCAGCCCCAGCATTTT
NA	15	TRBJ1-2	TRBV4-3	TRBD1	CASSQPGQGTNGYTF	TGCGCCAGCAGCCAGCCGGGACAGGGCACCAACGGCTACACCTTC
NA	16	TRBJ2-3	TRBV9	NA	CASSARFGGFTDTQYF	TGTGCCAGCAGCGCCCGGTTTGGGGGGTTCACAGATACGCAGTATTTT
NA	16	TRBJ1-6	TRBV5-1	TRBD1	CASSGGDRSYNSPLHF	TGCGCCAGCAGCGGTGGGGACAGATCCTATAATTCACCCCTCCACTTT
NA	13	TRBJ2-3	TRBV4-1	NA	CASSQDRRDTQYF	TGCGCCAGCAGCCAAGATAGGAGGGATACGCAGTATTTT
once	17	TRBJ2-7	TRBV12-5	NA	CASGSIDGTSSSYEQYF	TGTGCTAGTGGTTCTATAGACGGGACTTCCTCTTCCTACGAGCAGTACTTC
NA	15	TRBJ2-1	TRBV6-6	TRBD1	CASSYHDRGENEQFF	TGTGCCAGCAGTTACCACGACAGGGGAGAAAATGAGCAGTTCTTC
NA	14	TRBJ1-2	TRBV7-3	NA	CASSSNTSGSGYTF	TGTGCCAGCAGCTCAAACACCTCGGGGAGTGGCTACACCTTC
NA	16	TRBJ1-2	TRBV7-2	NA	CASSLAQRRGTYGYTF	TGTGCCAGCAGCTTAGCGCAAAGGAGAGGAACTTATGGCTACACCTTC
NA	16	TRBJ1-3	TRBV5-6	NA	CASSATGPVAGNTIYF	TGTGCCAGCAGCGCTACAGGGCCCGTCGCGGGAAACACCATATATTTT
NA	17	TRBJ2-3	TRBV4-3	NA	CASSQDGPGGRTDTQYF	TGCGCCAGCAGCCAAGATGGTCCGGGGGGCCGCACAGATACGCAGTATTTT
once	14	TRBJ2-7	TRBV28	NA	CASSQAGDDYEQYF	TGTGCCAGCAGTCAGGCAGGGGATGACTACGAGCAGTACTTC
NA	12	TRBJ1-1	TRBV10-2	NA	CASSEKWIGAFF	TGCGCCAGCAGTGAGAAGTGGATCGGGGCTTTCTTT
NA	15	TRBJ1-3	TRBV7-6	NA	CASSPGAVGGNTIYF	TGTGCCAGCAGCCCAGGGGCAGTTGGAGGAAACACCATATATTTT
NA	14	TRBJ1-2	TRBV4-3	TRBD1	CASSQGQGRGGYTF	TGCGCCAGCAGCCAAGGACAGGGGCGAGGTGGCTACACCTTC